The entry below describes one T cell receptor beta chain. The CDR3 extends over 13 amino acids. Trimming removed 10 bases at V and 2 bases at J, with 9 bases between. Per the germline V gene, CDR1 is MNHEY and CDR2 is SMNVEV (reference sequence). Produced via immunoSEQ multiplex PCR; TCRdb's table is partial and in-frame only. This table holds about 60,000 clones, over 60% found once. These data originate in a study of T cell responses to AZD1222 COVID-19 vaccine. The sequence came from an adult who received the AZD1222 COVID-19 vaccine. The gene calls are TRBV27 and TRBJ1-6; a weak D match, TRBD1 (5 bases). Sequences were derived from peripheral blood, sampled 28 days after the second AZD1222 dose. The CDR3 DNA sequence: TGTGCCACTGGGGGTCCCTATAATTCACCCCTCCACTTT. Amino acids: CATGGPYNSPLHF.